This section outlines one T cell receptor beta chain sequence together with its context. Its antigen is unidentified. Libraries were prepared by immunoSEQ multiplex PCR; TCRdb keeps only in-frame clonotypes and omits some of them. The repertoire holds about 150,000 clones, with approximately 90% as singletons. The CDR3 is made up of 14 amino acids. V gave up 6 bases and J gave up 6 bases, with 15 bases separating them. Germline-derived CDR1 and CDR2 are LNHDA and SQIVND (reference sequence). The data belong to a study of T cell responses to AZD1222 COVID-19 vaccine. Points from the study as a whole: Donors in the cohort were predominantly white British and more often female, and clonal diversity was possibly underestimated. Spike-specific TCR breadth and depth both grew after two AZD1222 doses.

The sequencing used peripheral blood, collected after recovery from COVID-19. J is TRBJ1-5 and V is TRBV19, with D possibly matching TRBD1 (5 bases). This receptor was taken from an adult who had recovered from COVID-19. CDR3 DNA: TGTGCCAGTAGGGTCCCCGGGGACGGTCAGCCCCAGCATTTT. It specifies CASRVPGDGQPQHF.